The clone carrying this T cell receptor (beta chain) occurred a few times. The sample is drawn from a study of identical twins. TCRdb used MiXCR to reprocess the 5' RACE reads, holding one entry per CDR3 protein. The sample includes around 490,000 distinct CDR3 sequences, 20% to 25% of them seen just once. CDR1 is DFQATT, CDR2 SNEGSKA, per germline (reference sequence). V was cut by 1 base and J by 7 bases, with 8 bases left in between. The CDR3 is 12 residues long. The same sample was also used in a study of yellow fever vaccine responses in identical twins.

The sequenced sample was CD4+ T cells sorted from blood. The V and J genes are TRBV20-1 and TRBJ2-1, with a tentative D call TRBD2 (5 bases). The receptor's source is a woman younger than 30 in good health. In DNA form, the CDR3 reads TGCAGTGCTAGAGTCGGCGGGAATGAGCAGTTCTTC. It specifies CSARVGGNEQFF.